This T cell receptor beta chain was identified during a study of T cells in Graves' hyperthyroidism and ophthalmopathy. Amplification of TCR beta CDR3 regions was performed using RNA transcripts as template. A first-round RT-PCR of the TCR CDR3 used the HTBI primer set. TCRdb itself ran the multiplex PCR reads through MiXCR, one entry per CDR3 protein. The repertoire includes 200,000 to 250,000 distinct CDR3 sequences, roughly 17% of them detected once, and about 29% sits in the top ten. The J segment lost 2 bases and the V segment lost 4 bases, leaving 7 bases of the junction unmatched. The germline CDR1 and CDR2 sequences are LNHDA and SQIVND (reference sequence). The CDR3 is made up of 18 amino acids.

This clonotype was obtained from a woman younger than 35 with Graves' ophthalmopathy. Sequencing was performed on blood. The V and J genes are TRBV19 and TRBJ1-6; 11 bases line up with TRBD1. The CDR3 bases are TGTGCCAGTAGTACCTCCGGGACAGGGGGTCCCTATAATTCACCCCTCCACTTT. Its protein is CASSTSGTGGPYNSPLHF.